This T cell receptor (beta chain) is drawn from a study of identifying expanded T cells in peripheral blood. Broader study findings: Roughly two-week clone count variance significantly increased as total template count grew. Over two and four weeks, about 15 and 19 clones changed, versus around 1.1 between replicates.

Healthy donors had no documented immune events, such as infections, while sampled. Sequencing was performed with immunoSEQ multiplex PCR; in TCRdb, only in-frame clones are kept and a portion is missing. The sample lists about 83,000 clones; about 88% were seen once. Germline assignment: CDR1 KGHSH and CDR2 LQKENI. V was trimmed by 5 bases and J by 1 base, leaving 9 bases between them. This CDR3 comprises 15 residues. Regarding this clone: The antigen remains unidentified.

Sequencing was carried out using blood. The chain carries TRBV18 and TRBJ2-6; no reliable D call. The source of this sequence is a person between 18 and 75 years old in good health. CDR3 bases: TGTGCCAGCTCATTCTTAATATCTGGGGCCAACGTCCTGACTTTC. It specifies CASSFLISGANVLTF.